This T cell receptor beta chain was sequenced for a study of shared clonotypes between healthy human individuals. Investigators divided CD4+ cells into CD45RA+ naive and CD45RA-negative memory subsets. Germline assignment: CDR1 SNHLY and CDR2 FYNNEI. This CDR3 has 14 residues. V lost 6 bases, J lost 5 bases, and 15 bases lay in between. The method was immunoSEQ multiplex PCR; TCRdb's version includes in-frame clones alone and lacks a portion of them. The sample includes some 1,100,000 clones, around 78% seen only once; the top ten take around 0.47%. This clone has just one count. The sample taken for sequencing was memory CD4+ T cells from PBMCs. The subset is: CD45RA-negative fraction. J is TRBJ2-3 and V is TRBV2; the D call may be TRBD1 or TRBD2 (6 bases each). The receptor comes from a man younger than 35 in good health. Some clones in this sample may be carry-over from other donors' samples. The CDR3 protein is CASRGGNHGDTQYF. In DNA, the CDR3 is TGTGCCAGCAGAGGGGGGAACCACGGAGATACGCAGTATTTT. Based on the CDR3 plus reference TRBV2 and TRBJ2-3, the full variable domain is EPEVTQTPSHQVTQMGQEVILRCVPISNHLYFYWYRQILGQKVEFLVSFYNNEISEKSEIFDDQFSVERPDGSNFTLKIRSTKLEDSAMYFCASRGGNHGDTQYFGPGTRLTVL.